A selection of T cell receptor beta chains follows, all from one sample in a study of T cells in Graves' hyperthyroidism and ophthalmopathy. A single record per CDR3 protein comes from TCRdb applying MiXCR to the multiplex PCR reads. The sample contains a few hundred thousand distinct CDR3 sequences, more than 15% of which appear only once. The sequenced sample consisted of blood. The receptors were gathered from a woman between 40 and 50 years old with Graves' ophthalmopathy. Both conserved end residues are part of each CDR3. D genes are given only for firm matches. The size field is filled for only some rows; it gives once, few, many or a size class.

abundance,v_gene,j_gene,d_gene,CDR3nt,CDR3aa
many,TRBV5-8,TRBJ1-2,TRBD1,TGTGCCAGCAGCTTGTGGGACAGAGACTATGGCTACACCTTC,CASSLWDRDYGYTF
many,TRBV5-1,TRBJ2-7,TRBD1,TGCGCCAGCAGACGGGACAGCGTAACCTACGAGCAGTACTTC,CASRRDSVTYEQYF
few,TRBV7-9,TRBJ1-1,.,TGTGCCAGCAGCTTTTCGGGGGCGGGGAGTGAAGCTTTCTTT,CASSFSGAGSEAFF
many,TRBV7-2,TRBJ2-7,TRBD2,TGTGCCAGCAGTTTTAGCGGGAGTTGGTCCTACGAGCAGTACTTC,CASSFSGSWSYEQYF
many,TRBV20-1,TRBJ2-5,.,TGCAGTGCTCGGATGGGGGCCGGGGAGACCCAGTACTTC,CSARMGAGETQYF
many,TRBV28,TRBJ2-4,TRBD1,TGTGCCAGCAGTCCAAGCACAGGGGGTAACATTCAGTACTTC,CASSPSTGGNIQYF
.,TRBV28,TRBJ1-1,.,TGTGCCAGCAGTTTACTACAGGGAGGCGCTTTCTTT,CASSLLQGGAFF
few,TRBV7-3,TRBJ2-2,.,TGTGCCAGCAGCCCGACTGGGGGGCTGAACACCGGGGAGCTGTTTTTT,CASSPTGGLNTGELFF
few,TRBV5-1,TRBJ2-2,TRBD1,TGCGCCAGCAGCTTGAACAGGGGGAAAACCGGGGAGCTGTTTTTT,CASSLNRGKTGELFF
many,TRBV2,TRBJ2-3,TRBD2,TGTGCCAGCAGGTTTCCGGGACTAGTCCCCGGTTCCAGCACAGATACGCAGTATTTT,CASRFPGLVPGSSTDTQYF
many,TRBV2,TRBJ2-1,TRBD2,TGTGCCAGCGGGAGCCCGGGACTAGATATCGGCAATGAGCAGTTCTTC,CASGSPGLDIGNEQFF